A selection of T cell receptor beta chains follows, all from one sample in a study of beta chain features in type 1 diabetes. The data were produced by immunoSEQ multiplex PCR, yet TCRdb's version contains in-frame clones alone and is incomplete. The sample carries some 330,000 clones, approximately 11% recorded once. The specimen was naive CD4+ T cells from blood. These receptors all stem from a woman aged 25 to 39 in good health. Both conserved end residues are part of each CDR3. A D gene is named only where the DNA matches it firmly. Not every row has a clone size; where given, it reads once, few, many or a size class.

j_gene,abundance,d_gene,v_gene,CDR3aa,CDR3nt
TRBJ2-5,few,-,TRBV6-5,CASSYPRLGIQYF,TGTGCCAGCAGTTACCCCCGACTCGGGATCCAGTACTTC
TRBJ1-2,-,-,TRBV29-1,CSVVQGIGQLYGYTF,TGCAGCGTTGTACAGGGTATTGGCCAACTCTATGGCTACACCTTC
TRBJ1-5,-,-,TRBV28,CASSLRGRERPQHF,TGTGCCAGCAGTTTACGCGGCCGAGAGAGGCCCCAGCATTTT
TRBJ2-5,few,TRBD2,TRBV5-1,CASSWVGGGGSGSSFGETQYF,TGCGCCAGCAGCTGGGTCGGGGGCGGAGGTAGCGGGAGCTCGTTTGGCGAGACCCAGTACTTC
TRBJ2-4,-,-,TRBV18,CASSPGTHKNIQYF,TGTGCCAGCTCACCAGGGACACACAAAAACATTCAGTACTTC
TRBJ2-7,few,-,TRBV5-1,CASSFRPGDDEQYF,TGCGCCAGCAGCTTCCGCCCAGGGGACGACGAGCAGTACTTC
TRBJ2-7,few,TRBD2,TRBV15,CATSRDSLGLAVEQYF,TGTGCCACCAGCAGAGATTCCCTGGGACTAGCGGTAGAGCAGTACTTC
TRBJ2-5,-,-,TRBV7-2,CASSAGSETQYF,TGTGCCAGCAGCGCTGGCTCTGAGACCCAGTACTTC
TRBJ2-7,-,TRBD1,TRBV27,CASRTKWDSAYEQYF,TGTGCCAGCAGAACAAAATGGGACAGCGCCTACGAGCAGTACTTC
TRBJ1-2,few,TRBD1,TRBV6-5,CASSATGNGYTF,TGTGCCAGCAGTGCGACAGGGAACGGCTACACCTTC